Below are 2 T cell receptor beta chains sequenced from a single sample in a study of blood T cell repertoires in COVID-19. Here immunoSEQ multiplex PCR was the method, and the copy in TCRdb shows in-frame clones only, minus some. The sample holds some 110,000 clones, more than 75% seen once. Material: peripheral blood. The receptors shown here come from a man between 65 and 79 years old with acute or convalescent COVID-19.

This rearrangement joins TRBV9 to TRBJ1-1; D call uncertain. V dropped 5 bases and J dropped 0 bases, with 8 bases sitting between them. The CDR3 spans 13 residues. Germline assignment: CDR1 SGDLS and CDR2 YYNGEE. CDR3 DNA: TGTGCCAGCAGTTACAGCCTGAACACTGAAGCTTTCTTT. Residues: CASSYSLNTEAFF.

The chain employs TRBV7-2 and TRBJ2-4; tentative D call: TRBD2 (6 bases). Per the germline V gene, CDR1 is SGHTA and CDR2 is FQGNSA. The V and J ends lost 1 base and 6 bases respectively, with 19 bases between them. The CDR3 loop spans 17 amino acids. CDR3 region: CASSLGGVGGSVNIQYF. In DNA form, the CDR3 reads TGTGCCAGCAGCTTAGGGGGTGTGGGGGGATCGGTAAACATTCAGTACTTC.